This TCR beta chain was obtained from a study of blood T cell repertoires in COVID-19. Assay used: immunoSEQ multiplex PCR; TCRdb lists only in-frame clones, some missing. Found here are about 260,000 clones, 90% of them singletons; the top ten hold roughly 4.3%. The sequence derives from a woman aged 25 to 39 with acute COVID-19. The specimen sequenced was PBMCs or T cells enriched from blood (not recorded which).

The CDR3 DNA reads as TGTGCCAGCCGAGCGGGACTAGAGACCTACGAGCAGTACTTC. This translates into CASRAGLETYEQYF. V and J are TRBV5-6 and TRBJ2-7, with 8 bases that match TRBD2. CDR3 length: 14 amino acids. The J segment lost 2 bases and the V segment lost 7 bases, leaving 8 bases of the junction unmatched. Germline V gene lookup returns CDR1 SGHDT and CDR2 YYEEEE.